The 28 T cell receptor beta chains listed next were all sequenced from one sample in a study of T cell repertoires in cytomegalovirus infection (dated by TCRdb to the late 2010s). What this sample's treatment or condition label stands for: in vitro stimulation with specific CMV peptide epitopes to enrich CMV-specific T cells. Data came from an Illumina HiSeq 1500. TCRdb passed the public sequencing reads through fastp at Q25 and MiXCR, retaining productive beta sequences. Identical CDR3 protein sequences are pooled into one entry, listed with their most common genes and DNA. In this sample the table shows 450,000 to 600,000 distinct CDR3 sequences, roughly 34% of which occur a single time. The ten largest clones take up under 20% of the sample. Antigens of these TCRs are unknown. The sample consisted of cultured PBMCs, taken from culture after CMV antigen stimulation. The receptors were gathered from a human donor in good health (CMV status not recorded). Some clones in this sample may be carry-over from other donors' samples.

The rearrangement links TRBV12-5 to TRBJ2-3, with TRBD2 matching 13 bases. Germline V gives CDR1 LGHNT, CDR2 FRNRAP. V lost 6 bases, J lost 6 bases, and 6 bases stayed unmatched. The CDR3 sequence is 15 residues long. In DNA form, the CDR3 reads TGTGCTAGTGGCCTGGGACTAGCGGGACCGGATACGCAGTATTTT. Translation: CASGLGLAGPDTQYF.

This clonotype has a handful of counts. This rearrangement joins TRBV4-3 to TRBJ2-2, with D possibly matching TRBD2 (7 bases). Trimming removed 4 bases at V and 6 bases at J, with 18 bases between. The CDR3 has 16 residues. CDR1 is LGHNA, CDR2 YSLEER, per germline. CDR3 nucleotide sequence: TGCGCCAGCAGCCTCGGGGGCACAGGGAGGGCCGGGGAGCTGTTTTTT. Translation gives CASSLGGTGRAGELFF.

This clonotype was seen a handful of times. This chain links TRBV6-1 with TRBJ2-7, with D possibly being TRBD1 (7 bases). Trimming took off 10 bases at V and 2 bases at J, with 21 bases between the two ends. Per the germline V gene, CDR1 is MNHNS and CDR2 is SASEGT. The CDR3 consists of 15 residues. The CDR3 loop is CATTTEIRGAYEQYV. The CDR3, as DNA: TGTGCCACCACGACTGAAATCAGGGGGGCCTACGAGCAGTACGTC.

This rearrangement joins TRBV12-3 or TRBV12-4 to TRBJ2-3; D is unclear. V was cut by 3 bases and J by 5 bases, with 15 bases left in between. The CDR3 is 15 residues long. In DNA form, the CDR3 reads TGTGCCAGCAGTTTGGTCAGGATTTTAGTAGATACGCAGTATTTT. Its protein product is CASSLVRILVDTQYF.

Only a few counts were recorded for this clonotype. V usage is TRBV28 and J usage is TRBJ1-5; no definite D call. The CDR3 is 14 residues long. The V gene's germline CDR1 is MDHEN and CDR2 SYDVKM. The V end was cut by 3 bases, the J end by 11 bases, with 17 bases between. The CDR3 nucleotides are TGTGCCAGCAGTTTTACTGGGCCCCGGACGACCCAGCATTTT. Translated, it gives CASSFTGPRTTQHF.

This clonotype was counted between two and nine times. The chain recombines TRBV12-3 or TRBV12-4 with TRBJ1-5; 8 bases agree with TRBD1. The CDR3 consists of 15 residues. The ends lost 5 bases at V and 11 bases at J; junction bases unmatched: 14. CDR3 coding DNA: TGTGCCAGCAGTACCCTAGGACAGGGTTTTACGGCCCAGCATTTT. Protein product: CASSTLGQGFTAQHF.

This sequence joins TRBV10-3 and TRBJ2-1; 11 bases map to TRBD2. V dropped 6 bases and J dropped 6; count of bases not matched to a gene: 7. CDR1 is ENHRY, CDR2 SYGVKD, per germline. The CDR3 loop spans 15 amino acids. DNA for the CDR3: TGTGCCATCAGCGCACTAGCGGGAGTTCGCAATGAGCAGTTCTTC. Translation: CAISALAGVRNEQFF.

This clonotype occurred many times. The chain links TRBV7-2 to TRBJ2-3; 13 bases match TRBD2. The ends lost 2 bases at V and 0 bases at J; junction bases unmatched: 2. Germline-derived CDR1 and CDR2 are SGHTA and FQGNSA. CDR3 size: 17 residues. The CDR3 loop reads CASSLRLAGGSTDTQYF. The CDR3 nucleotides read TGTGCCAGCAGCTTACGACTAGCGGGAGGTAGCACAGATACGCAGTATTTT.

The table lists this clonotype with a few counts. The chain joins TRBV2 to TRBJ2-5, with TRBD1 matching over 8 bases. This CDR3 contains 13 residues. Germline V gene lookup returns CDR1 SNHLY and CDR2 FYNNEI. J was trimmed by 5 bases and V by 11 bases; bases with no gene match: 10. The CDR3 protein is CAVKKTGGETQYF. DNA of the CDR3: TGTGCCGTAAAGAAAACAGGGGGGGAGACCCAGTACTTC.

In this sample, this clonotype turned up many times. The CDR3 bases are TGTGCCAGCAGCTTAGCGGGAACTGAAGCTTTCTTT. This gives the protein CASSLAGTEAFF. The rearrangement joins TRBV11-3 to TRBJ1-1, with D uncertain. Germline V lookup: CDR1 SGHNT, CDR2 YENEEA. V lost 1 base to trimming and J lost 5 bases, with 5 bases between them. This CDR3 is built from 12 residues.

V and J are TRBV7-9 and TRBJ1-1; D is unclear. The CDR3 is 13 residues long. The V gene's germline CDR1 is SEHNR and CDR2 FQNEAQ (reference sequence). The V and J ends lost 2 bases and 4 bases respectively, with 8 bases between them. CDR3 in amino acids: CASSLHLATEAFF. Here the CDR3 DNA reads TGTGCCAGCAGCTTACACCTTGCCACTGAAGCTTTCTTT.

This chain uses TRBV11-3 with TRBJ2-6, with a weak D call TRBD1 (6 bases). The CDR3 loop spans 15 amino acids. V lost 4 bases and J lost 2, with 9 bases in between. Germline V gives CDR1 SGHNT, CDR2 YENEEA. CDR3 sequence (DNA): TGTGCCAGCAGCTCCACAGGGCCTGGGGCCAACGTCCTGACTTTC. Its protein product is CASSSTGPGANVLTF. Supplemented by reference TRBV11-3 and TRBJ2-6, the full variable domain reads EAGVVQSPRYKIIEKKQPVAFWCNPISGHNTLYWYLQNLGQGPELLIRYENEEAVDDSQLPKDRFSAERLKGVDSTLKIQPAELGDSAVYLCASSSTGPGANVLTFGAGSRLTVL.

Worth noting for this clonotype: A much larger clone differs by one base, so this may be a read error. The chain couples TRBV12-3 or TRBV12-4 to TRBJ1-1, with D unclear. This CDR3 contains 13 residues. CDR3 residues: CASRLAVNTEAFF. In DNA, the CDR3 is TGTGCCAGCAGGTTAGCAGTGAACACTGAAGCTTTCTTT.

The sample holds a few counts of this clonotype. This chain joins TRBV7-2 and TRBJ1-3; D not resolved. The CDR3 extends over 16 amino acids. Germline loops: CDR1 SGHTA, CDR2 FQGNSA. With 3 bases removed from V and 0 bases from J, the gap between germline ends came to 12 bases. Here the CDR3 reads CASSLARWSSGNTIYF. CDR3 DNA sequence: TGTGCCAGCAGCTTGGCCAGGTGGAGCTCTGGAAACACCATATATTTT.

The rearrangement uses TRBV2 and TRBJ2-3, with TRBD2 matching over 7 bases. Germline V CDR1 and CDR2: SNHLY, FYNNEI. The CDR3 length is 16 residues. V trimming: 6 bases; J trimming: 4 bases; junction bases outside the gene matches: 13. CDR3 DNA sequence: TGTGCCAGCAGACGCTGGCGGGAGTCGGTTCCAGATACGCAGTATTTT. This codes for CASRRWRESVPDTQYF.

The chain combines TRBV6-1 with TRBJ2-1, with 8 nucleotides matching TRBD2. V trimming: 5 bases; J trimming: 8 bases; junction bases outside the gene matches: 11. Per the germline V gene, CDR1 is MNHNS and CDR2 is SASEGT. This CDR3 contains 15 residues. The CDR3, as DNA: TGTGCCAGCAGTTACGGCGGGGGGAGGCAGTATGAGCAGTTCTTC. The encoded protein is CASSYGGGRQYEQFF.

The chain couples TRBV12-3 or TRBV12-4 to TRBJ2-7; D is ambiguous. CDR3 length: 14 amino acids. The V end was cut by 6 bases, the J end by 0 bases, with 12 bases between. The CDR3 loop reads CASSLFASSYEQYF. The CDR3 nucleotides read TGTGCCAGCAGCTTATTTGCAAGCTCCTACGAGCAGTACTTC.

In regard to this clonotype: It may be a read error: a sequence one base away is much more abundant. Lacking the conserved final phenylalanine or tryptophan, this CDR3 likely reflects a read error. CDR3 coding DNA: TGTGCCAGCAGGCGCGATACCGCCACCTTAAATTACAATGAGCAGTTCTAC. It codes for CASRRDTATLNYNEQFY. The V and J genes are TRBV6-6 and TRBJ2-1, with no clear D. Between the trimmed V and J ends, which lost 6 bases and 4 bases, there was a span of 22 bases. CDR1 and CDR2 from the germline V gene are MNHNY and SVGAGI (reference sequence). The CDR3 sequence is 17 residues long.

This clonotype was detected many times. CDR3 in DNA: TGTGCCAGCAGCTCGAGACAGGGAACTAATGAAAAACTGTTTTTT. This codes for CASSSRQGTNEKLFF. The chain employs TRBV7-6 and TRBJ1-4; 7 nucleotides line up with TRBD1. Germline CDR1 is SGHVS and CDR2 is FNYEAQ. The CDR3 contains 15 residues. After removal of 4 bases from V and 1 base from J, the junction contained 3 bases not matched to a gene.

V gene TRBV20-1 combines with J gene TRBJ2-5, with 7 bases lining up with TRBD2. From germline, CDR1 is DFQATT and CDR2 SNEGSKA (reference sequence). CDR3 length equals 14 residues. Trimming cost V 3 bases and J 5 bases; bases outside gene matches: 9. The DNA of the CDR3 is TGCAGTGCTAGGACGACTAGCTTCCCGGAGACCCAGTACTTC. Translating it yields CSARTTSFPETQYF.

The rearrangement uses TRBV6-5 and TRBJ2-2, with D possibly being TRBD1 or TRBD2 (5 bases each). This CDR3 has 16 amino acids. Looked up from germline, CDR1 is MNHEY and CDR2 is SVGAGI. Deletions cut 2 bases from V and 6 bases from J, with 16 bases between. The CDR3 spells CASSYRRPGSPGELFF. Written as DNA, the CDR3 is TGTGCCAGCAGTTACCGGCGCCCAGGGAGTCCCGGGGAGCTGTTTTTT.

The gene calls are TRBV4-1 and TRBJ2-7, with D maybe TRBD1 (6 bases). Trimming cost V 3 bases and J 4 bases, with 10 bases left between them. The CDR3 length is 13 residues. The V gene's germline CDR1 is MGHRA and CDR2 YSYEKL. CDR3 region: CASSQKQGYEQYF. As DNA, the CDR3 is TGCGCCAGCAGCCAGAAACAGGGTTACGAGCAGTACTTC.

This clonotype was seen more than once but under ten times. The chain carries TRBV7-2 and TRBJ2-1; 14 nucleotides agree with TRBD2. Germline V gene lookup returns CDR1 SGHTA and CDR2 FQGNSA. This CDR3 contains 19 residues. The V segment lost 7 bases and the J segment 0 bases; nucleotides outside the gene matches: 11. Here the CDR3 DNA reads TGTGCCAGCACCCCGACTAGCGGGAGGGCTGGGAGCTCCTACAATGAGCAGTTCTTC. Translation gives CASTPTSGRAGSSYNEQFF. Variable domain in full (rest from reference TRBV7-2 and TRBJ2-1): GAGVSQSPSNKVTEKGKDVELRCDPISGHTALYWYRQSLGQGLEFLIYFQGNSAPDKSGLPSDRFSAERTGGSVSTLTIQRTQQEDSAVYLCASTPTSGRAGSSYNEQFFGPGTRLTVL.

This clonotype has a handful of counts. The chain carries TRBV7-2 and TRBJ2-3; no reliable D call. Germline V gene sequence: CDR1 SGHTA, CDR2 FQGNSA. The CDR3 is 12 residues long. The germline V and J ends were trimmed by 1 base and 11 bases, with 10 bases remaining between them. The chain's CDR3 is CASSLGVYRQYF. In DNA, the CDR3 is TGTGCCAGCAGCTTAGGGGTCTATAGGCAGTATTTT.

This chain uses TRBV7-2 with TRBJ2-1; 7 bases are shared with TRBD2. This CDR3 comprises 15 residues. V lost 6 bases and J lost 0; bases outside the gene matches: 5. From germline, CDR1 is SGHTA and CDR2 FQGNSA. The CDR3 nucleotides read TGTGCCAGCAGTCAGCTAGCGGACTCCTACAATGAGCAGTTCTTC. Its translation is CASSQLADSYNEQFF.

The CDR3 sequence: CASSEPPDTEAFF. Written as DNA, the CDR3 is TGTGCCAGCAGTGAGCCCCCTGACACTGAAGCTTTCTTT. The V gene is TRBV25-1, the J gene TRBJ1-1, with no clear D. The CDR3 loop spans 13 amino acids. Germline assignment: CDR1 MGHDK and CDR2 SYGVNS. Trimming shortened V by 3 bases and J by 3 bases, and 8 bases separated the two germline ends. The full variable domain, completed using reference TRBV25-1 and TRBJ1-1, is EADIYQTPRYLVIGTGKKITLECSQTMGHDKMYWYQQDPGMELHLIHYSYGVNSTEKGDLSSESTVSRIRTEHFPLTLESARPSHTSQYLCASSEPPDTEAFFGQGTRLTVV.

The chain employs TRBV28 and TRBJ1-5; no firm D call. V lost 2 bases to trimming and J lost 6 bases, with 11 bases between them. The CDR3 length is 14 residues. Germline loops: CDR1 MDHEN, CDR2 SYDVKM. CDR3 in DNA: TGTGCCAGCAGTTTAGGGCCGCTAGGTCAGCCCCAGCATTTT. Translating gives CASSLGPLGQPQHF.

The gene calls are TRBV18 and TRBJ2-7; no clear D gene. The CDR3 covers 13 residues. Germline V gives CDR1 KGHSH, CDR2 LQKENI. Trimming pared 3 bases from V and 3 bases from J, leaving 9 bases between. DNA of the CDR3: TGTGCCAGCTCACCGGCCAGTCTCTACGAGCAGTACTTC. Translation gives CASSPASLYEQYF.